This TCR beta chain was sequenced during a study of OX40 agonist ivuxolimab in advanced cancers. At the level of the study: The dose-escalation cohort had hepatocellular carcinoma, melanoma, renal cell or head and neck cancer. Study-wide results and limits: Patients with a partial response at 0.1-3.0 mg/kg had among the lowest clonal expansion.

Details on this clone: Its target is unknown.

Generated by immunoSEQ multiplex PCR, the TCRdb table keeps only in-frame clones and is missing some. The data hold some 83,000 clones, with around nine tenths observed a single time. Germline V lookup: CDR1 SGHVS, CDR2 FNYEAQ. The V segment lost 5 bases and the J segment 4 bases; nucleotides outside the gene matches: 1. The CDR3 runs 13 residues. The rearrangement uses TRBV7-6 and TRBJ1-1, with TRBD1 identical over 10 bases. The sequencing used CD4+ or CD8+ T cells sorted from blood, collected in a trial of the OX40 agonist ivuxolimab. The receptor comes from an adult with an advanced solid tumor such as melanoma, head and neck, liver or kidney cancer. CDR3 sequence reads: CASSRTGGTEAFF. The CDR3 bases are TGTGCCAGCAGCCGGACAGGGGGCACTGAAGCTTTCTTT.